This T cell receptor beta chain was retrieved from a study of early T cells in non-severe SARS-CoV-2 infection (dated by TCRdb to 2020 to 2022). Study-wide context: Bulk RNA from unsorted whole blood was used for TCR sequencing, so alpha and beta chains could not be paired.

This clonotype came up many times. Its target antigen remains unknown. There are no base qualities to consult, and no much larger clone falls within one base. Findings and caveats that apply to the study as a whole: Matching against VDJdb was skewed toward anti-spike CD8 responses, likely underestimated virus-specific expansions, and missed private and CD4 specificities.

Set within a cohort of healthcare workers in London, UK, this nested case-control study involved weekly PCR testing of nasopharyngeal swabs along with blood sampling. Healthcare workers were recruited between 23 and 31 March 2020, during the week of the UK lockdown, and were followed weekly for up to about 15 weeks. From the germline V gene, CDR1 is SGHVS and CDR2 is FQNEAQ. V is shortened by 5 bases, J by 6 bases, and the region joining them spans 18 bases. From the cysteine up to the phenylalanine, the CDR3 has a length of 15 residues. Only CDR3 DNA is held: 45 bases, read in frame from base 1. The library was obtained by 5' RACE. The sequencer was a NextSeq 500. To correct for sequencing error and PCR bias, the TCR library protocol tagged individual cDNA molecules with unique molecular identifiers. Both TCR alpha and beta chains were sequenced, and tight co-correlation was observed between alpha and beta sequence abundances in each sample. In the source study's methods: V gene, J gene and CDR3 annotation of TCR sequences was performed with Decombinator V4. Expanded TCRs were defined as changing significantly between any two time points under a Poisson model with p below 0.0001. TCR abundances were normalised to the total number of TCRs sequenced per sample and were expressed as counts per million. TRAV1-2 paired with TRAJ12, TRAJ20 or TRAJ33 defined MAIT TCRs, while TRAV10 paired with TRAJ18 defined iNKT TCRs. VDJdb, accessed on 1 November 2021, was searched for TCRs annotated for CMV, EBV and SARS-CoV-2, and TCRs annotated for more than one antigen were excluded. The public reads were reprocessed in TCRdb via fastp at Q25 and MiXCR, keeping in-frame beta chains. Merged by CDR3 protein, the rows form single entries marked with the most common genes and DNA. The V and J calls were not made by the authors but by TCRdb's processing. This sample gives 45,000 to 55,000 distinct CDR3 sequences in total; around 10% of them show up just once. The ten largest clones add up to 10% of the sample.

The rearrangement combines TRBV7-8 with TRBJ2-3, with a weak D call of TRBD2 (5 bases match). The receptor comes from an adult who was a healthcare worker with PCR-confirmed SARS-CoV-2 infection or an uninfected control (not recorded which). Material: whole blood. The CDR3 region: CASSPRLERLDTQYF. The nucleotides read TGTGCCAGCAGCCCCAGGTTGGAGCGGTTGGATACGCAGTATTTT.